The 26 T cell receptor beta chains in this list originate from one sample, sequenced in a study of human T cells and chemical hapten exposure. Time point denoted: patch test 2, 6 weeks after DPC sensitization. This sample's treatment: therapeutic diphenylcyclopropenone sensitization with weekly scalp DPC. TCRdb recomputed calls from the RACE reads with MiXCR, one row per CDR3 protein. The data show 360,000 or so distinct CDR3 sequences, roughly 6% seen once. The sequencing here drew on whole blood, taken in connection with sensitization to the hapten diphenylcyclopropenone (DPC). The receptor set was obtained from a young woman with alopecia areata. Some clones in this sample may be carry-over from other donors' samples.

This clonotype was recorded at least ten times. V is TRBV6-8 and J is TRBJ1-4, with D uncertain. Looked up from germline, CDR1 is MNHGY and CDR2 is SAAAGT. This CDR3 region has 11 residues. V gave up 7 bases and J gave up 6 bases, with 6 bases separating them. The CDR3 DNA reads as TGTGCCAGCATACCTCATGAAAAACTGTTTTTT. It specifies CASIPHEKLFF.

The J gene is TRBJ2-5, the V gene TRBV2; D tentatively reads TRBD1 or TRBD2 (5 bases each). Germline V gene data show CDR1 as SNHLY and CDR2 as FYNNEI. V shed 6 bases and J shed 2 bases, with 10 bases lying between them. The length of the CDR3 is 13 residues. CDR3 region: CASRGTSQETQYF. In nucleotides, the CDR3 is TGTGCCAGCAGGGGGACCTCTCAAGAGACCCAGTACTTC.

This clonotype showed up just a few times. CDR3 sequence: CASSRRLAGENNEQFF. The CDR3 coding sequence is TGTGCCAGCTCACGTCGGCTAGCGGGGGAAAACAATGAGCAGTTCTTC. The V call is TRBV18, the J call TRBJ2-1; 10 nucleotides match TRBD2. V lost 4 bases to trimming and J lost 5 bases; unmatched junction nucleotides: 8. This CDR3 region has 16 residues. Germline lookup yields CDR1 KGHSH and CDR2 LQKENI.

This chain joins TRBV5-1 and TRBJ1-3; D call uncertain. There are 13 residues in the CDR3. CDR1 is SGHRS and CDR2 is YFSETQ in the germline V gene. V was pared by 6 bases and J by 3 bases, with 10 bases between. CDR3 DNA sequence: TGCGCCAGCAAACAGCCCGATGGAAACACCATATATTTT. Translated, it gives CASKQPDGNTIYF.

This clonotype was counted only a few times. The chain employs TRBV6-6 and TRBJ2-7; unclear D gene. V was shortened by 2 bases and J by 10 bases, with 27 bases between the two germline ends. Germline V gene sequence: CDR1 MNHNY, CDR2 SVGAGI (reference sequence). The CDR3 sequence is 17 residues long. The CDR3, as DNA: TGTGCCAGCAGTTACGACGGTGCTGGCGGCTACCCCTTCGAACAGTACTTC. Residues: CASSYDGAGGYPFEQYF.

This clonotype has a count of ten or more. The V call is TRBV4-3, the J call TRBJ1-2; possible D gene TRBD1, 5 bases. The V and J ends lost 0 bases and 6 bases respectively, with 20 bases between them. The CDR3 spans 17 residues. The germline V gene has CDR1 LGHNA and CDR2 YSLEER. The CDR3 region has the DNA TGCGCCAGCAGCCAAGATTGGGGGGGTGGGAAGGATCATGGCTACACCTTC. Translating gives CASSQDWGGGKDHGYTF.

This clonotype was observed many times. The rearrangement links TRBV20-1 to TRBJ2-3, with no clear D. The CDR3 is 13 amino acids. CDR1 and CDR2 (germline): DFQATT, SNEGSKA (reference sequence). V lost 6 bases to trimming and J lost 2 bases, with 12 bases between them. CDR3 DNA sequence: TGCAGTGCCTCTACAGCGCTCACAGATACGCAGTATTTT. Amino acids: CSASTALTDTQYF.

This clonotype was observed at least ten times. This sequence joins TRBV5-1 and TRBJ2-7; the D gene is possibly TRBD1 (6 bases). This CDR3 is built from 13 residues. V lost 4 bases, J lost 2 bases, and 10 bases lay in between. Germline V gene lookup returns CDR1 SGHRS and CDR2 YFSETQ. CDR3 bases: TGCGCCAGCAGCCCACGACAGGCCTACGAGCAGTACTTC. Amino acids: CASSPRQAYEQYF.

This clonotype was seen ten or more times. The chain couples TRBV18 to TRBJ1-5, with D unresolved. The V and J ends lost 1 base and 8 bases respectively, with 18 bases between them. The CDR3 sequence is 16 residues long. The V gene's germline CDR1 is KGHSH and CDR2 LQKENI. The CDR3 region has the DNA TGTGCCAGCTCACCACTGCCAAGTATTACTAGGGAGCCCCAGCATTTT. Its protein is CASSPLPSITREPQHF.

This clonotype came up many times. This rearrangement joins TRBV4-2 to TRBJ2-7, with 10 bases matching TRBD2. This CDR3 is built from 18 residues. Trimming at V came to 1 base and at J to 3 bases, leaving 12 bases not matched to a gene. Germline assignment: CDR1 LGHNA and CDR2 YNFKEQ. The CDR3 region has the DNA TGTGCCAGCAGCCAAGCCCAGCTAGCGGGGGCCACGATCTACGAGCAGTACTTC. It encodes CASSQAQLAGATIYEQYF.

This clonotype was seen only a few times. The chain links TRBV12-5 to TRBJ2-1, with TRBD1 identical over 10 bases. The CDR3 runs 19 residues. CDR1 LGHNT and CDR2 FRNRAP come from the germline V gene. The V gene end was trimmed by 4 bases and the J gene end by 9 bases; junction bases not matched to a gene: 21. In DNA, the CDR3 is TGTGCTAGTGGTTCACCCGGGACAGGGGAGAGGCTGTTATTAGCTGAGCAGTTCTTC. It encodes CASGSPGTGERLLLAEQFF.

This clonotype has more than one count but fewer than ten. The junction shows a germline mismatch at one end, possibly a read error. The gene calls are TRBV11-2 and TRBJ1-1; tentatively, D is TRBD1 (5 bases). Germline values: CDR1 SGHAT, CDR2 FQNNGV. CDR3 size: 11 residues. The CDR3, as DNA: TGTGCCAGCAGCTCCGGCCAGGGTATTCTTTTT. This gives the protein CASSSGQGILF.

The J gene is TRBJ1-5, the V gene TRBV12-3 or TRBV12-4; D is uncertain. Trimming took off 2 bases at V and 6 bases at J, with 8 bases between the two ends. The CDR3 has 13 residues. The chain's CDR3 is CASSLQQAQPQHF. The DNA for the CDR3 is TGTGCCAGCAGTTTACAGCAGGCTCAGCCCCAGCATTTT.

This chain connects TRBV19 to TRBJ2-2; D gene ambiguous. Between the trimmed V and J ends, which lost 3 bases and 6 bases, there was a span of 14 bases. Germline CDR1 reads LNHDA; CDR2 reads SQIVND (reference sequence). The CDR3 has 15 amino acids. CDR3 bases: TGTGCCAGTAGTATCGGCCAGTCGGTGTCCGGGGAGCTGTTTTTT. Its translation: CASSIGQSVSGELFF.

This clonotype occurred many times. This sequence joins TRBV6-2 or TRBV6-3 and TRBJ1-1, with no clear D. The germline CDR1 and CDR2 sequences are MNHEY and SVGEGT. The CDR3 sequence is 14 residues long. Trimming took off 5 bases at V and 4 bases at J, with 14 bases between the two ends. The CDR3 DNA sequence: TGTGCCAGCAGTCCTCAGAGGGCGGGCACTGAAGCTTTCTTT. The encoded protein is CASSPQRAGTEAFF.

This clonotype has only a few counts. The J gene is TRBJ1-5, the V gene TRBV6-2 or TRBV6-3, with D maybe TRBD1 (5 bases). Trimming took off 7 bases at V and 1 base at J, with 11 bases between the two ends. The CDR3 has 14 residues. The germline V gene encodes CDR1 MNHEY and CDR2 SVGEGT. In DNA form, the CDR3 reads TGTGCCAGCACCCCCCCAGGGAGCAATCAGCCCCAGCATTTT. Translated: CASTPPGSNQPQHF.

V gene TRBV10-3 combines with J gene TRBJ1-5, with TRBD1 matching 7 bases. V was pared by 3 bases and J by 1 base, with 9 bases of the junction left unmatched. CDR3 size: 17 residues. CDR1 ENHRY and CDR2 SYGVKD come from the germline V gene. CDR3 in DNA: TGTGCCATCAGTGAAAGGGGGACAGTTGTGAGCAATCAGCCCCAGCATTTT. Protein sequence: CAISERGTVVSNQPQHF.

The chain is built from TRBV14 and TRBJ2-5; 10 bases are shared with TRBD1. The V segment lost 4 bases and the J segment 5 bases; nucleotides outside the gene matches: 13. Germline V CDR1 and CDR2: SGHDN, FVKESK. The CDR3 covers 17 residues. The CDR3 here is CASSRTLGQGVLETQYF. The CDR3 DNA is TGTGCCAGCAGCCGAACTCTTGGACAGGGGGTATTGGAGACCCAGTACTTC.

Ten or more counts support this clonotype. The rearrangement joins TRBV10-3 to TRBJ1-3; D gene ambiguous. The CDR3 runs 13 residues. V was cut by 4 bases and J by 2 bases, with 6 bases left in between. Per the germline V gene, CDR1 is ENHRY and CDR2 is SYGVKD. In nucleotides, the CDR3 is TGTGCCATCAGTGGGTCACCTGGAAACACCATATATTTT. Protein: CAISGSPGNTIYF.

This clonotype was seen many times. The chain uses TRBV6-2 or TRBV6-3 and TRBJ1-2, with TRBD1 identical over 7 bases. The trim removed 4 bases at V and 7 bases at J, leaving 15 bases unmatched. Germline-derived CDR1 and CDR2 are MNHEY and SVGEGT. This CDR3 region has 16 residues. CDR3 residues: CASSSLTGTEILGYTF. The CDR3 nucleotides read TGTGCCAGCAGTTCACTCACCGGGACAGAAATCCTTGGCTACACCTTC.

The rearrangement joins TRBV11-2 to TRBJ2-4; unclear D gene. This CDR3 spans 14 amino acids. The V gene lost 5 bases and the J gene lost 0 bases, with 8 bases spanning the gap. Looked up from germline, CDR1 is SGHAT and CDR2 is FQNNGV. CDR3 nucleotides: TGTGCCAGCAGCGGGCGGATAGCCAAAAACATTCAGTACTTC. As protein: CASSGRIAKNIQYF.

This clonotype was observed a handful of times. This sequence joins TRBV4-1 and TRBJ2-1; maybe TRBD2 (5 bases). The V and J ends lost 8 bases and 5 bases respectively, with 25 bases between them. The germline CDR1 and CDR2 sequences are MGHRA and YSYEKL. The CDR3 consists of 17 residues. CDR3 sequence reads: CASSAVPEVLAHNEQFF. The CDR3 DNA reads as TGCGCCAGCTCCGCGGTTCCGGAGGTCCTCGCCCACAATGAGCAGTTCTTC.

The count of this clonotype is one. The chain has TRBV15 and TRBJ1-5; D ambiguous. Trimming cost V 3 bases and J 4 bases, with 13 bases left between them. Germline values: CDR1 LNHNV, CDR2 YYDKDF (reference sequence). This CDR3 has 15 amino acids. CDR3 residues: CATSSYRGENQPQHF. Written as DNA, the CDR3 is TGTGCCACCAGCAGCTACCGGGGAGAAAATCAGCCCCAGCATTTT.

This clonotype was counted at least ten times. The chain joins TRBV5-1 to TRBJ1-1; TRBD1 might be the D (6 bases). The germline V gene encodes CDR1 SGHRS and CDR2 YFSETQ. The CDR3 spans 14 residues. V lost 0 bases and J 3 bases, leaving 9 bases between the germline ends. CDR3 nucleotide sequence: TGCGCCAGCAGCTTGGTGGGGGGCGACACTGAAGCTTTCTTT. Its protein product is CASSLVGGDTEAFF.

This clonotype came up a few times. The rearrangement uses TRBV2 and TRBJ1-3; 9 bases map to TRBD1. There are 13 residues in the CDR3. J was trimmed by 9 bases and V by 4 bases; bases with no gene match: 4. Germline V gene sequence: CDR1 SNHLY, CDR2 FYNNEI. CDR3 in DNA: TGTGCCAGCAGTGCGGAACAGGGGGCCACCATATATTTT. Translating gives CASSAEQGATIYF.

This clonotype was picked up a small number of times. V is TRBV6-1 and J is TRBJ1-2; D might be TRBD1 (5 bases). The CDR3 runs to 12 residues. With 8 bases removed from V and 10 bases from J, the gap between germline ends came to 17 bases. Germline V lookup: CDR1 MNHNS, CDR2 SASEGT. This chain's CDR3 is CASFSQPGYYTF. As DNA, the CDR3 is TGTGCCAGCTTTTCTCAACCAGGGTACTACACCTTC.